This section outlines one T cell receptor (beta chain) sequence together with its context. This record comes from a study of T cell changes during pregnancy in multiple sclerosis. Measured with immunoSEQ multiplex PCR; TCRdb has only the in-frame clones, and not every one. Among fewer than 85,000 clones, about 93% were seen once, and the ten largest hold around 2.6%. Germline-derived CDR1 and CDR2 are LGHNA and YNFKEQ. V gave up 5 bases and J gave up 2 bases; unmatched junction bases: 7. The CDR3 totals 15 residues. Source: peripheral blood, taken after pregnancy. This chain links TRBV4-2 with TRBJ2-7; 9 bases map to TRBD2. The clonotype comes from a female donor in good health, enrolled as a control in a pregnancy study. This CDR3 is CASSGGSGGPYEQYF. The CDR3 DNA is TGTGCCAGCAGCGGGGGTAGCGGGGGCCCCTACGAGCAGTACTTC.